This T cell receptor (beta chain) was sequenced for a study of CD4 T cells in relation to SARS-CoV-2 and coronaviruses (dated by TCRdb to the early 2020s). Concerning the study at large: The full convalescent cohort of about a dozen patients had a median age of around 39 years, ranging from about 20 to 75 years. Memory CD4+ T cell crossreactivity between SARS-CoV-2 and common cold coronavirus spike proteins was assessed at the TCR clonotype level in the study. For other donors in the study, expansion assays were sequenced with a different, Illumina-based TCR-beta assay. HLA restriction was mapped for shared crossreactive spike epitopes using patient-derived lymphoblastoid cell lines. Of the approximately 12 convalescent patients, 8 were male and 4 were female, and two of the subjects were Hispanic. The Adaptive Biotechnologies TCR-sequencing kit was used to sequence samples from three pre-COVID donors and the naive versus memory experiments, while other data came from Illumina-based sequencing. The full study reports these points: Because no donor provided both pre-pandemic and post-infection samples, tracing the source of pre-existing responses was limited. The study was limited by small numbers of patients and tested TCRs. Since the crossreactivity analysis centred on spike protein, crossreactivity against other viral proteins was not assessed. Naive versus memory sequencing indicated that memory recall responses, rather than primary responses primed during culture, are detected by the assay. In roughly two thirds of donors, memory CD4+ clonotypes turned up that crossrecognized SARS-CoV-2 and at least one common cold coronavirus spike. Crossreactive clones showed significantly weaker SARS-CoV-2-driven expansion than monoreactive clones, consistent with antigenic imprinting.

Deep-resolution immunoSEQ TCR-beta sequencing was performed on DNA from uncultured naive and memory CD4+ T cells. The authors' pipeline ran thus. During preprocessing, nonproductive sequences were discarded, as were any CDR3s that did not begin with C, did not end with F or W, or were shorter than 7 amino acids. Cultured and uncultured naive and memory CD4+ repertoires were searched for previously identified spike- and CEF-reactive CDR3s. After three terminal residues were trimmed from each end, CDR3 homology was quantified as pairwise Levenshtein distance using the stringdist R package. Imported from immuneACCESS, the table was reduced by TCRdb to in-frame sequences with V and J called. These copies leave out some clones; in studies compared against another copy, an unresolved V gene accounts for under half, and the cause of the remainder is not known. D and trimming come from the DNA, and the V and J calls and clone size come from that table. Across this sample there are approximately 50,000 clones, with approximately 90% seen only once. About 0.4% of the sample comes from the top ten.

Naive and memory CD4+ T cells were separated from cryopreserved PBMCs by first enriching for CD4 and then performing EasySep naive CD4+ T cell enrichment. Ficoll-Paque PLUS gradient centrifugation was used to isolate PBMCs from leukapheresis product or whole blood. PBMCs were either cryopreserved at -140 degrees C or used fresh in the expansion assay. The QIAamp Micro DNA Kit was used to extract genomic DNA from the CD4+ T cells. Concerning this clone: Its antigen is currently not known. It has no much larger one-base neighbor in the sample; base qualities were not kept.

Trimming removed 4 bases from V and 3 bases from J, leaving 16 bases between the germline ends. The CDR3 numbers 15 residues from cysteine through phenylalanine. CDR3 DNA is the only sequence kept; it has 45 bases, read in frame from the first base. CDR1 SGHNT and CDR2 YYREEE were looked up in the germline V gene (reference sequence). The clonotype comes from an adult with COVID-19. Recombination connected TRBV5-4 to TRBJ1-2; no D gene can be assigned with confidence. The sequenced sample was naive CD4+ T cells from PBMCs. The cell subset or site label, read with the paper, signifies: naive CD4+ T cells isolated by negative enrichment. The CDR3 protein: CASSTKVGDDYGYTF. The DNA sequence is given as TGTGCCAGCAGCACGAAGGTCGGGGATGACTATGGCTACACCTTC.